The 14 T cell receptor beta chains below come from one sample, sequenced in a study of T cell repertoires in cytomegalovirus infection. TCRdb recomputed calls from the reads with MiXCR, one row per CDR3 protein. Found here are some 350,000 distinct CDR3 sequences, 25% to 30% of them singletons; the top ten hold roughly 20%. No antigens are known for them. The sequencing here drew on cultured PBMCs, taken from culture after CMV antigen stimulation. These receptors all stem from a human donor in good health (CMV status not recorded). Some clones in this sample may be carry-over from other donors' samples.

This clonotype was detected many times. The CDR3: CASSPGGPNTDTQYF. CDR3 nucleotide sequence: TGTGCCAGCAGCCCGGGAGGACCTAACACAGATACGCAGTATTTT. The chain has TRBV7-3 and TRBJ2-3, with TRBD2 matching 7 bases. Trimming took 5 bases from V and 2 from J; bases not matched to a gene: 7. Per the germline V gene, CDR1 is SGHTA and CDR2 is FQGTGA. This CDR3 region has 15 residues. Supplemented by reference TRBV7-3 and TRBJ2-3, the full variable domain reads GAGVSQTPSNKVTEKGKYVELRCDPISGHTALYWYRQSLGQGPEFLIYFQGTGAADDSGLPNDRFFAVRPEGSVSTLKIQRTERGDSAVYLCASSPGGPNTDTQYFGPGTRLTVL.

As to this clonotype: A read error may account for a junction end that differs from germline. The V and J genes are TRBV12-3 or TRBV12-4 and TRBJ2-7; D gene uncertain. CDR3 length: 15 amino acids. CDR3 amino acids: CASGLLYRVFYEQYF. The CDR3 region has the DNA TGTGCCAGCGGTTTACTTTATCGGGTCTTCTACGAGCAGTACTTC.

The rearrangement joins TRBV28 to TRBJ2-3, with D maybe TRBD1 (6 bases). This CDR3 has 13 amino acids. V shed 8 bases and J shed 1 base, with 10 bases lying between them. Germline CDR1 reads MDHEN; CDR2 reads SYDVKM. CDR3 sequence (DNA): TGTGCCAGCTGGGACACCCGCACAGATACGCAGTATTTT. Translation gives CASWDTRTDTQYF.

This clonotype occurred many times. V gene TRBV7-3 combines with J gene TRBJ2-7; tentative D call: TRBD1 (5 bases). Germline V gene data show CDR1 as SGHTA and CDR2 as FQGTGA. The V gene lost 3 bases and the J gene lost 5 bases, with 11 bases spanning the gap. The length of the CDR3 is 13 residues. CDR3 amino acids: CASSFGRADEQYF. DNA of the CDR3: TGTGCCAGCAGCTTCGGCAGGGCAGACGAGCAGTACTTC.

The V call is TRBV7-6, the J call TRBJ2-4; 14 nucleotides match TRBD2. Per germline, CDR1 SGHVS and CDR2 FNYEAQ. Trimming removed 5 bases from V and 1 base from J; junction bases left unmatched: 7. The CDR3 has 18 residues. As DNA, the CDR3 is TGTGCCAGCAGCGCAACGGGACTAGCGGGAGACGCCAAAAACATTCAGTACTTC. It codes for CASSATGLAGDAKNIQYF.

The sample holds many counts of this clonotype. This chain uses TRBV7-2 with TRBJ2-5; 7 positions match TRBD2. The CDR3 consists of 12 residues. With 3 bases clipped from V and 7 bases from J, the junction kept 2 bases outside the gene matches. CDR1 and CDR2 from the germline V gene are SGHTA and FQGNSA. The DNA for the CDR3 is TGTGCCAGCAGCTTGCGACTAGCGACCCAGTACTTC. Protein sequence: CASSLRLATQYF.

The genes are TRBV12-3 or TRBV12-4 and TRBJ2-1; the match to TRBD2 covers 10 bases. The CDR3 consists of 17 residues. V shed 3 bases and J 2 bases; nucleotides not matched to a gene: 7. DNA for the CDR3: TGTGCCAGCAGTTTCCCTGATGGACTAGCGGCCTACAATGAGCAGTTCTTC. Its protein is CASSFPDGLAAYNEQFF.

In DNA form, the CDR3 reads TGTGCCAGCAGCCAAGATCTAGGACGGAACTATGGCTACACCTTC. Its translation is CASSQDLGRNYGYTF. J is TRBJ1-2 and V is TRBV4-2, with D hard to call. V was trimmed by 0 bases and J by 2 bases, leaving 10 bases between them. The germline V gene has CDR1 LGHNA and CDR2 YNFKEQ. There are 15 residues in the CDR3.

The rearrangement joins TRBV12-3 or TRBV12-4 to TRBJ1-6, with D perhaps TRBD1 (6 bases). The CDR3 consists of 16 residues. The ends were cut back, 0 bases at V and 0 bases at J, with 6 bases in the middle. The CDR3 sequence: CASSLAGGSYNSPLHF. DNA of the CDR3: TGTGCCAGCAGTTTAGCAGGGGGCTCCTATAATTCACCCCTCCACTTT.

V is TRBV25-1 and J is TRBJ2-7, with a tentative D call TRBD1 (6 bases). CDR3 length equals 17 residues. Germline CDR1 and CDR2: MGHDK and SYGVNS. V shed 1 base and J shed 0 bases, with 16 bases lying between them. CDR3 nucleotides: TGTGCCAGCAGTGAATCCTCGCACAGGGTAGGCTCCTACGAGCAGTACTTC. It translates to CASSESSHRVGSYEQYF.

The chain couples TRBV6-6 to TRBJ2-3; no reliable D call. This CDR3 is 14 amino acids long. V was pared by 9 bases and J by 4 bases, with 17 bases between. Germline lookup yields CDR1 MNHNY and CDR2 SVGAGI (reference sequence). The CDR3 loop reads CASSERGPPDTQYF. The CDR3 region has the DNA TGTGCCAGTTCAGAGCGCGGTCCTCCAGATACGCAGTATTTT.

This clonotype was counted a few times. This chain joins TRBV20-1 and TRBJ1-2; weak D call: TRBD1 (5 bases). This CDR3 spans 14 amino acids. CDR1 and CDR2 (germline): DFQATT, SNEGSKA (reference sequence). Trimming took 3 bases from V and 4 from J, leaving 15 bases between them. The CDR3 loop is CSASRQGPSYGYTF. DNA for the CDR3: TGCAGTGCTAGTAGGCAGGGTCCTTCCTATGGCTACACCTTC.

The chain uses TRBV6-5 and TRBJ2-2; D perhaps matches TRBD2 (5 bases). This CDR3 spans 13 amino acids. The germline V gene has CDR1 MNHEY and CDR2 SVGAGI. V lost 6 bases to trimming and J lost 3 bases, with 8 bases between them. CDR3 sequence reads: CASSQDYTGELFF. The CDR3 coding sequence is TGTGCCAGCAGCCAGGACTACACCGGGGAGCTGTTTTTT.

V and J are TRBV29-1 and TRBJ2-7; TRBD2 matches 10 bases. V was clipped by 5 bases and J by 4 bases; unmatched bases: 2. The CDR3 is 12 amino acids. CDR1 SQVTM and CDR2 ANQGSEA come from the germline V gene. CDR3 in DNA: TGCAGCGTTCCTAGCGGGAGTTACGAGCAGTACTTC. Amino acids: CSVPSGSYEQYF.